The source of this TCR beta chain is a study of blood T cell repertoires in COVID-19. Across the whole study: Acute-phase and convalescent COVID-19 samples originated in the United States, Italy and Spain.

Repertoires were generated with immunoSEQ multiplex PCR, while TCRdb's copy carries only in-frame clones and drops some. The top ten hold approximately 1.6% of the sample, which has about 88,000 clones, 85% to 95% seen once. The CDR3 is made up of 15 amino acids. Trimming cost V 9 bases and J 4 bases; bases outside gene matches: 7. Germline CDR1 reads LNHDA; CDR2 reads SQIVND (reference sequence). The sequence came from a man aged 55 to 69 with acute or convalescent COVID-19. The sequenced material came from peripheral blood. The chain joins TRBV19 to TRBJ1-6; 9 bases match TRBD1. The CDR3 here is CASRDRANYNSPLHF. CDR3 coding DNA: TGTGCCAGCCGGGACAGGGCGAATTATAATTCACCCCTCCACTTT.